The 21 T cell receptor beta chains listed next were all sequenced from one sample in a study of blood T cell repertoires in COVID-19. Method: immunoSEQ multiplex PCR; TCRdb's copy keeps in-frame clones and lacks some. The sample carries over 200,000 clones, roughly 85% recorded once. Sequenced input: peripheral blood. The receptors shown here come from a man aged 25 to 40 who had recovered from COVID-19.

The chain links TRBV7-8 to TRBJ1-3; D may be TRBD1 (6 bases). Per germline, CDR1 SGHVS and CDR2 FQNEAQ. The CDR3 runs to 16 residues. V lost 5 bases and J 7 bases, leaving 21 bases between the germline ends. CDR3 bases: TGTGCCAGCAGCCCAAGACGGGACACGCAGGGGAACACCATATATTTT. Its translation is CASSPRRDTQGNTIYF.

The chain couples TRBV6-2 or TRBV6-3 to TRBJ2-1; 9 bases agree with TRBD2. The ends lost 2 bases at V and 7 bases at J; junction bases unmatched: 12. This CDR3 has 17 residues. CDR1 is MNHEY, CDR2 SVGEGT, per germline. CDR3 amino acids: CASSYQAGRGGKNEQFF. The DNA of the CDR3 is TGTGCCAGCAGTTACCAAGCTGGGCGGGGGGGAAAGAATGAGCAGTTCTTC.

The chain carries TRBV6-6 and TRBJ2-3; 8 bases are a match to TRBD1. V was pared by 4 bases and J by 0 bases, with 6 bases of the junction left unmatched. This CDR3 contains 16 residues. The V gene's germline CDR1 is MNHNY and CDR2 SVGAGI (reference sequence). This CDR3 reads CASSSHRTGSTDTQYF. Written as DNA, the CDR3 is TGTGCCAGCAGTTCCCATCGGACAGGGAGCACAGATACGCAGTATTTT.

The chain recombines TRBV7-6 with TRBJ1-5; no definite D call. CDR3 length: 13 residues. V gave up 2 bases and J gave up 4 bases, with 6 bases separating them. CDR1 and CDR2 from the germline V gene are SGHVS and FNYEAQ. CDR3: CASSLQENQPQHF. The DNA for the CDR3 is TGTGCCAGCAGCTTACAGGAAAATCAGCCCCAGCATTTT. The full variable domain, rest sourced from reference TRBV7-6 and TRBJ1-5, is GAGVSQSPRYKVTKRGQDVALRCDPISGHVSLYWYRQALGQGPEFLTYFNYEAQQDKSGLPNDRFSAERPEGSISTLTIQRTEQRDSAMYRCASSLQENQPQHFGDGTRLSIL.

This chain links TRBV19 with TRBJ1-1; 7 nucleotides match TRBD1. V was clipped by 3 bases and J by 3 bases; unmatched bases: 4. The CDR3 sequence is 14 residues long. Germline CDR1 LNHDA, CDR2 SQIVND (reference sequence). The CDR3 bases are TGTGCCAGTAGTATTACCAGGGGGTACACTGAAGCTTTCTTT. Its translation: CASSITRGYTEAFF. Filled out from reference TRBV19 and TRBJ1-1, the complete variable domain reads DGGITQSPKYLFRKEGQNVTLSCEQNLNHDAMYWYRQDPGQGLRLIYYSQIVNDFQKGDIAEGYSVSREKKESFPLTVTSAQKNPTAFYLCASSITRGYTEAFFGQGTRLTVV.

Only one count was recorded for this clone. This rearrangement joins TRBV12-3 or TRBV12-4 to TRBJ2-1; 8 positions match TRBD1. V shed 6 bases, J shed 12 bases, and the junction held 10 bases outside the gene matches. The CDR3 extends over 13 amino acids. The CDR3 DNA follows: TGTGCCAGCAGCTTGCAGGGGGCAGTTCGGCAGTTCTTC. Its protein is CASSLQGAVRQFF.

The CDR3 reads CASRTSTGGYTEAFF. In DNA, the CDR3 is TGTGCCAGCCGGACCTCGACAGGGGGCTACACTGAAGCTTTCTTT. This chain joins TRBV6-4 and TRBJ1-1; 10 nucleotides agree with TRBD1. This CDR3 is built from 15 residues. V was pared by 8 bases and J by 3 bases, with 9 bases of the junction left unmatched. CDR1 MRHNA and CDR2 SNTAGT come from the germline V gene.

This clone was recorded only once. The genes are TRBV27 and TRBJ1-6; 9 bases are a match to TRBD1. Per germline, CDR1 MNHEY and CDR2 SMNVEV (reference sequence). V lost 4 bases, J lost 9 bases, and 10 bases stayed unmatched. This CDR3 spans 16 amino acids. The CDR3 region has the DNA TGTGCCAGCAGTTCCTACCCACAGGGGGCGGGTTCACCCCTCCACTTT. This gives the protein CASSSYPQGAGSPLHF.

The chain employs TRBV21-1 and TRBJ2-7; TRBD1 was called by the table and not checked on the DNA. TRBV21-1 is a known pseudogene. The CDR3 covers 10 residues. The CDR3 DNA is TGTGCCAGCAGTCACTACGAGCAGTACTTC. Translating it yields CASSHYEQYF.

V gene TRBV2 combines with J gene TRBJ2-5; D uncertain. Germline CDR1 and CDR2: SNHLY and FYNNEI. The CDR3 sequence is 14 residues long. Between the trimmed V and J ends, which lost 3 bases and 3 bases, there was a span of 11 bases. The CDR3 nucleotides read TGTGCCAGCAGTGAGCGCGGTCGGGAAGAGACCCAGTACTTC. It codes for CASSERGREETQYF.

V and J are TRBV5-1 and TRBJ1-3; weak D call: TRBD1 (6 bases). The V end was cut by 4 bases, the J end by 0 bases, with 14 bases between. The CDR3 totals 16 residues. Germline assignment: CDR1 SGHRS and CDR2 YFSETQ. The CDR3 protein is CASSVEGGSSGNTIYF. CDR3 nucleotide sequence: TGCGCCAGCAGCGTGGAAGGGGGTAGCTCTGGAAACACCATATATTTT.

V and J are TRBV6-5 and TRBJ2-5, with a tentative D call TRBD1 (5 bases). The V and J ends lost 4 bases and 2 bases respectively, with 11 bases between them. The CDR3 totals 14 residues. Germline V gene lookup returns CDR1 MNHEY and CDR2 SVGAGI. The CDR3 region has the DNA TGTGCCAGCAGTTTCCGACAGCGTCAAGAGACCCAGTACTTC. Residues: CASSFRQRQETQYF.

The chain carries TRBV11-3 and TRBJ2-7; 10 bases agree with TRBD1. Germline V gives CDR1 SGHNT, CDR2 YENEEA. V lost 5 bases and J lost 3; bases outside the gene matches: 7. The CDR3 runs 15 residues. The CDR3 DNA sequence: TGTGCCAGCAGCCCAGGGACAGGGGCGGTCTACGAGCAGTACTTC. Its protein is CASSPGTGAVYEQYF.

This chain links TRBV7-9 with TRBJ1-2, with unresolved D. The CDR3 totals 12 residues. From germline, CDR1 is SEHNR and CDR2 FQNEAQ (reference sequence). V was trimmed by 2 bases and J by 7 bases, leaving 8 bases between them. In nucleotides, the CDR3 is TGTGCCAGCAGCTTAACGGGAAGTGGCTACACCTTC. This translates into CASSLTGSGYTF.

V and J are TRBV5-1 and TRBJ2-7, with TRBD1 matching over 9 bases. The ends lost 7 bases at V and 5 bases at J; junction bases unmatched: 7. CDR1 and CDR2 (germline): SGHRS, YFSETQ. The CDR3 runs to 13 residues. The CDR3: CASGSDRGDEQYF. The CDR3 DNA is TGCGCCAGCGGGTCGGACAGGGGCGACGAGCAGTACTTC.

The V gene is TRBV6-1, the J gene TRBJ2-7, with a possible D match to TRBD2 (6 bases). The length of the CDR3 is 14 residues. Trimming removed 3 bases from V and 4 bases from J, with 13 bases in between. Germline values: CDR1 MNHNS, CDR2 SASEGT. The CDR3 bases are TGTGCCAGCAGTGAGCAGGTGGAGGGTTACGAGCAGTACTTC. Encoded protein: CASSEQVEGYEQYF.

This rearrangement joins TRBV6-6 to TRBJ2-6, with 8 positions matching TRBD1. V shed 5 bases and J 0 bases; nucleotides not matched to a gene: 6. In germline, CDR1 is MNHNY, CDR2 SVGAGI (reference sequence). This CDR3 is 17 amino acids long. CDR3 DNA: TGTGCCAGCAGTCCGACAGGGGTACCCTCTGGGGCCAACGTCCTGACTTTC. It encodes CASSPTGVPSGANVLTF.

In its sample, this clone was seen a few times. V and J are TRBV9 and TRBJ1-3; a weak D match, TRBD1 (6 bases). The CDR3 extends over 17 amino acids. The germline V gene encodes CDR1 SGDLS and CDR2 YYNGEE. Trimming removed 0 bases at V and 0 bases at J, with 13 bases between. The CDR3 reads CASSVAAQGHSGNTIYF. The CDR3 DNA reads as TGTGCCAGCAGCGTAGCAGCACAGGGCCACTCTGGAAACACCATATATTTT.

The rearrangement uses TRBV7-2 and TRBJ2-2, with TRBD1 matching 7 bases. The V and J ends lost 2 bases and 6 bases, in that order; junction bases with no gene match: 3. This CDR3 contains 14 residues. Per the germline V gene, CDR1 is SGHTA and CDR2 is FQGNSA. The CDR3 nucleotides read TGTGCCAGCAGCTTAAGTAGGGGGCCCGGGGAGCTGTTTTTT. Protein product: CASSLSRGPGELFF. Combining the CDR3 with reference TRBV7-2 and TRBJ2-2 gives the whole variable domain GAGVSQSPSNKVTEKGKDVELRCDPISGHTALYWYRQSLGQGLEFLIYFQGNSAPDKSGLPSDRFSAERTGGSVSTLTIQRTQQEDSAVYLCASSLSRGPGELFFGEGSRLTVL.

The CDR3: CASKAQGLKDTQYF. The CDR3 nucleotides read TGTGCCAGCAAAGCACAGGGGCTGAAAGATACGCAGTATTTT. The chain links TRBV7-2 to TRBJ2-3, with 7 positions matching TRBD1. Germline assignment: CDR1 SGHTA and CDR2 FQGNSA. After removal of 7 bases from V and 5 bases from J, the junction contained 9 bases not matched to a gene. This CDR3 has 14 residues.

The CDR3 DNA reads TGCGCCAGCAGCCAAACACAGGGGGAACTCGGTGGCTACACCTTC. Translated: CASSQTQGELGGYTF. The chain joins TRBV4-3 to TRBJ1-2; 8 nucleotides match TRBD1. V trimming: 2 bases; J trimming: 7 bases; junction bases outside the gene matches: 9. The CDR3 has 15 residues. From germline, CDR1 is LGHNA and CDR2 YSLEER.